This T cell receptor (beta chain) stems from a study of CD8 T cells in Susac syndrome (dated by TCRdb to the late 2010s). Regarding the complete study: Whether CD8+ T cell activation and differentiation in Susac syndrome was antigen driven was tested using repertoire sequencing.

The investigation overall reported the following: The study acknowledged that relatively few individuals were included in the TCR sequencing and HLA analysis.

RNA was extracted with the RNeasy kit and roughly 0.5 to 1 ug was reverse transcribed using random hexamers. TCR beta CDR3 regions were amplified with the immunoSEQ multiplex PCR assay covering 54 Vbeta and 13 Jbeta segments. Bias from PCR amplification was corrected by using a synthetic template baseline for primer optimization and for computational correction. The study's processing was this. Only productive sequences were kept, with reads annotated to V, D and J genes according to IMGT and analyzed in immunoSEQ Analyzer. To calculate clonality, Shannon entropy was normalized by log2 of the number of productive unique sequences and then subtracted from one. For each patient and control, public and private clones were evaluated among the 100 most prevalent clones. A clone was defined as Susac-specific if it was absent from the healthy and MS cohorts, from some 980 published viral clones and from other ImmuneACCESS disease sequences. TCRdb reran the public reads through fastp at Q25 and MiXCR, keeping productive beta chains. Every distinct CDR3 protein forms one entry, paired with its most common genes and DNA. The V and J calls shown here were made by TCRdb, not taken from the authors' results. In all, the sample holds 180,000 or so distinct CDR3 sequences, and approximately 95% of those were seen once. The leading ten clones occupy around 0.093% of the sample.

Turning to this clonotype: Its cognate antigen has yet to be identified. No per-base quality is available; no much larger clone lies one base away.

High-throughput TCR beta sequencing profiled peripheral blood CD8+ and CD4+ T cells from healthy donors, Susac syndrome patients and multiple sclerosis patients. Healthy donors were age- and sex-matched controls. CD8+ TEMRA cells were enriched by FACS, while bulk CD8+ and CD4+ T cells were purified by magnetic negative isolation. Blood was collected in EDTA tubes and processed within 24 hours, with PBMCs isolated through density gradient centrifugation. PBMCs destined for TCR sequencing were cryopreserved in liquid nitrogen and later thawed in a 37 °C water bath. The sorted or isolated CD4+, CD8+ and CD8+ TEMRA cells had a purity of 90% or higher. The germline V gene encodes CDR1 SQVTM and CDR2 ANQGSEA. V is reduced by 3 bases and J by 4 bases, leaving a spacing of 12 bases between them. There are 13 amino acids in the CDR3, from cysteine to phenylalanine inclusive. Of the read, only the CDR3 DNA is kept; its 39 bases are in frame from base 1.

Sequenced material: CD4+ T cells from PBMCs. The source of this sequence is a human donor in good health. This chain is built from TRBV29-1 and TRBJ1-1, with the D gene call left open. Here the CDR3 is given as CSVDHAPVTEAFF. The DNA sequence is TGCAGCGTTGATCATGCACCTGTCACTGAAGCTTTCTTT.